This T cell receptor beta chain emerged from a study of cytomegalovirus exposure and HLA in healthy donors. While the first cohort had about 610 subjects, the donors belonged to the separate validation cohort of 100 to 150 subjects. Here immunoSEQ multiplex PCR was the method, and the copy in TCRdb shows in-frame clones only, minus some. The sample carries about 200,000 clones, roughly 87% recorded once. Study-wide results and caveats: Many donors carried some public TCRs, although rarity characterized most TCR sequences. In vitro data verified a few CMV-associated chains as specific for CMV antigens. Cytomegalovirus-associated TCR beta chains were listed, numbering some 150.

In regard to this clone: Its antigen is not identified.

The material sequenced was PBMCs. The clonotype originates from a woman aged 18-29 years in good health and CMV-seropositive.

In DNA, the CDR3 is TGCGCCAGCAGCATCCGATCAGGGGCAGAGACTGAAGCTTTCTTT. It encodes CASSIRSGAETEAFF. The genes are TRBV5-1 and TRBJ1-1, with D possibly matching TRBD1 (6 bases). V gave up 4 bases and J gave up 5 bases, with 18 bases separating them. Germline V lookup: CDR1 SGHRS, CDR2 YFSETQ. CDR3 size: 15 residues.